These 4 T cell receptor beta chains came from one sample sequenced in a study of T cell responses to AZD1222 COVID-19 vaccine. Only in-frame clones appear in the TCRdb table, and some are missing; sequencing was by immunoSEQ multiplex PCR. The sample contains under 45,000 clones, approximately 80% of which appear only once. Material: peripheral blood, obtained 28 days after the second AZD1222 dose. Every receptor here comes from an adult who received the AZD1222 COVID-19 vaccine.

This sequence joins TRBV12-3 or TRBV12-4 and TRBJ1-4, with D uncertain. The ends were cut back, 5 bases at V and 0 bases at J, with 4 bases in the middle. This CDR3 has 13 residues. The CDR3 DNA reads TGTGCCAGCAGTCCCTCAACTAATGAAAAACTGTTTTTT. Protein sequence: CASSPSTNEKLFF.

The chain uses TRBV6-5 and TRBJ2-5; D unresolved. The V end lost 6 bases, the J end lost 2 bases, and 7 bases lay between the germline ends. This CDR3 is 12 amino acids long. In germline, CDR1 is MNHEY, CDR2 SVGAGI. The chain's CDR3 is CASSRPQETQYF. The CDR3 nucleotides are TGTGCCAGCAGCCGGCCTCAAGAGACCCAGTACTTC.

This clone is a singleton in its sample. The V gene is TRBV12-3 or TRBV12-4, the J gene TRBJ2-2; D not resolved. This CDR3 is built from 12 residues. V was clipped by 3 bases and J by 6 bases, with 5 bases between them. CDR3 DNA sequence: TGTGCCAGCAGTTTTCCCCCCGGGGAGCTGTTTTTT. Translation: CASSFPPGELFF.

V is TRBV5-1 and J is TRBJ2-7; the match to TRBD2 covers 7 bases. The CDR3 sequence is 15 residues long. V shed 1 base and J 0 bases; nucleotides not matched to a gene: 4. The germline gives CDR1 SGHRS, CDR2 YFSETQ. CDR3 amino acids: CASSLSPSGSYEQYF. The CDR3 DNA sequence: TGCGCCAGCAGCTTGTCTCCTAGCGGCTCCTACGAGCAGTACTTC.